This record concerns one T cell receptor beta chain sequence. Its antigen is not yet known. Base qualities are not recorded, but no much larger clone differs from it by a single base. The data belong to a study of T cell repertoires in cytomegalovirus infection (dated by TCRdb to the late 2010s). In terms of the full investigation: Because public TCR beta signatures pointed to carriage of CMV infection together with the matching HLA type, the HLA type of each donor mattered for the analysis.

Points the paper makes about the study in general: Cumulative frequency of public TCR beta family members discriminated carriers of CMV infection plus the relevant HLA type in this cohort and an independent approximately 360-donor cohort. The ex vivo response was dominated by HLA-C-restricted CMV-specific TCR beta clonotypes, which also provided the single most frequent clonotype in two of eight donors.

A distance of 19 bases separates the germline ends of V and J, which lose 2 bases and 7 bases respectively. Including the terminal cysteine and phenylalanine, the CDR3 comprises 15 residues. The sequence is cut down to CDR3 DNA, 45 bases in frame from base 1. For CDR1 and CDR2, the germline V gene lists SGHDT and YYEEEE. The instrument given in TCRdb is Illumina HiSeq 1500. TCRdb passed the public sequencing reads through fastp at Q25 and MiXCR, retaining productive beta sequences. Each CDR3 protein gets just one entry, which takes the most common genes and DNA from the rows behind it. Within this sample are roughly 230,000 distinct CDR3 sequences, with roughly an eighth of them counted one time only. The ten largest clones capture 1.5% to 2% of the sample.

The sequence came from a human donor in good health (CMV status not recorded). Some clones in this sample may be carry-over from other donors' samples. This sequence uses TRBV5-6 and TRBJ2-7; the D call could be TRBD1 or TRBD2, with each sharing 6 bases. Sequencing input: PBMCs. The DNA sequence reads TGTGCCAGCAGCTTTCTGGGGGGCGCATCAGGAGAGCAGTACTTC. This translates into CASSFLGGASGEQYF. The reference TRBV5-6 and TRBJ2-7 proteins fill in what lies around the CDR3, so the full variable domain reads DAGVTQSPTHLIKTRGQQVTLRCSPKSGHDTVSWYQQALGQGPQFIFQYYEEEERQRGNFPDRFSGHQFPNYSSELNVNALLLGDSALYLCASSFLGGASGEQYFGPGTRLTVT.